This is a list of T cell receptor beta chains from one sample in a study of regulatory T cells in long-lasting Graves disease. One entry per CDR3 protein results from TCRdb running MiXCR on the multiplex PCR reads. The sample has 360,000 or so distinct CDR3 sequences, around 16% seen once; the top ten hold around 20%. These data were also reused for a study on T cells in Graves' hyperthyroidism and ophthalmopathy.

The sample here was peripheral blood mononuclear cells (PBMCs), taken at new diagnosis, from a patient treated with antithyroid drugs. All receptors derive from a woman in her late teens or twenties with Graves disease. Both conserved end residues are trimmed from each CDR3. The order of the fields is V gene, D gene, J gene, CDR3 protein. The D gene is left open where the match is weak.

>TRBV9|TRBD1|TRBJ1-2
ASSERTGQGANYGYT
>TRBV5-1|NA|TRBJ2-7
ASSLAVGSVSYEQY
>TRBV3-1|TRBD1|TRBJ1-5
ASSQGTGGGQPQH
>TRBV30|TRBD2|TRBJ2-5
AWSVGLAGGQETQY
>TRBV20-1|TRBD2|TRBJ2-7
SARSSGGADEQY
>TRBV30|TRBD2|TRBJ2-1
AWRPRGGVRNEQF
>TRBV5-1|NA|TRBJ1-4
ASSPWGWGNEKLF
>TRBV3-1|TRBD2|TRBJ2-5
ASSQSSGAIQETQY
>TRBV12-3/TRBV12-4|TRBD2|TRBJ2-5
ASRASGRVQETQY
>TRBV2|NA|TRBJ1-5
ASSVSGYQPQH
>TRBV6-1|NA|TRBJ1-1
ASSDYGSTEAF
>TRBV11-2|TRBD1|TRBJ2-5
ASSPGQGTETQY
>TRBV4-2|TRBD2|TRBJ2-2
ASSQVRTSGGARRGELF
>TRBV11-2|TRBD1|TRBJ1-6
ASRPGTGFNSPLH
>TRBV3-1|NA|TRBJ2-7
ASSQRVLYEQY
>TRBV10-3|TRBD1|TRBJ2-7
AISDRVEQY
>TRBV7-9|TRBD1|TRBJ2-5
ASSSQDREETQY
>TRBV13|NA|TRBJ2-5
ASSLDGRETQY
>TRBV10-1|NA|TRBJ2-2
ASSESGQVNTGELF
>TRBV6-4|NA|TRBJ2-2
ASSDRDTGELF
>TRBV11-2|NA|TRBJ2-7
ASSLRGAYSYEQY
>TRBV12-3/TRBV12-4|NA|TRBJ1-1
ASSRTEGEGEAF
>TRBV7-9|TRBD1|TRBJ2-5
ASSLNRGQETQY
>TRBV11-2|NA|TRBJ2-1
ASSLSPRDEQF